These 9 T cell receptor beta chains were sequenced from one sample in a study of Japanese encephalitis immunity and Zika vaccine responses. TCRdb reprocessed the 5' RACE reads via MiXCR and lists one record per CDR3 protein. The sample lists under 2,000 distinct CDR3 sequences; nearly 5.5% were seen once. Peptide pools at roughly 0.99 ug/mL each stimulated CFSE-labeled PBMCs over a 6-day culture. Live CD56-CD19-CD16-CD3+CD4+ cells with low CFSE were sorted unfixed as proliferating CD4 T cells. This specimen was antigen-activated CD4+ T cells from blood, cultured, taken during a Zika inactivated vaccine study. All receptors come from an adult woman who received an inactivated Zika virus vaccine.

This clonotype was detected ten times or more. This chain uses TRBV10-3 with TRBJ1-1; D remains unclear. V gave up 3 bases and J gave up 4 bases, with 21 bases separating them. The CDR3 sequence is 17 residues long. The germline CDR1 and CDR2 sequences are ENHRY and SYGVKD. This chain's CDR3 is CAISDPRLRRRGTEAFF. The CDR3 nucleotides are TGTGCCATCAGTGATCCCCGATTAAGAAGACGAGGCACTGAAGCTTTCTTT.

By sample share, this clonotype is hyperexpanded (1% or more). The chain is built from TRBV20-1 and TRBJ2-1, with D hard to call. V gave up 2 bases and J gave up 0 bases, with 11 bases separating them. Germline assignment: CDR1 DFQATT and CDR2 SNEGSKA (reference sequence). This CDR3 is built from 15 residues. Here the CDR3 DNA reads TGCAGTGCTAGACCCCTAGGCGTCTCCTACAATGAGCAGTTCTTC. Protein: CSARPLGVSYNEQFF.

The J gene is TRBJ1-5, the V gene TRBV25-1; the D is unclear. Germline lookup yields CDR1 MGHDK and CDR2 SYGVNS. The V gene lost 3 bases and the J gene lost 7 bases, with 13 bases spanning the gap. The CDR3 extends over 14 amino acids. In DNA, the CDR3 is TGTGCCAGCAGTGATCTCCCCTCGGTCCAGCCCCAGCATTTT. This translates into CASSDLPSVQPQHF. Using reference TRBV25-1 and TRBJ1-5 for the parts outside the CDR3, the full variable domain is EADIYQTPRYLVIGTGKKITLECSQTMGHDKMYWYQQDPGMELHLIHYSYGVNSTEKGDLSSESTVSRIRTEHFPLTLESARPSHTSQYLCASSDLPSVQPQHFGDGTRLSIL.

This clonotype was seen more than once but under ten times. This chain uses TRBV19 with TRBJ2-7; perhaps D is TRBD1 or TRBD2 (5 bases each). Trimming took off 1 base at V and 5 bases at J, with 6 bases between the two ends. This CDR3 has 12 amino acids. Germline values: CDR1 LNHDA, CDR2 SQIVND (reference sequence). Here the CDR3 DNA reads TGTGCCAGTAGTATAGGGGGGAACGAGCAGTACTTC. This codes for CASSIGGNEQYF. Supplemented by reference TRBV19 and TRBJ2-7, the full variable domain reads DGGITQSPKYLFRKEGQNVTLSCEQNLNHDAMYWYRQDPGQGLRLIYYSQIVNDFQKGDIAEGYSVSREKKESFPLTVTSAQKNPTAFYLCASSIGGNEQYFGPGTRLTVT.

The table lists this clonotype with many counts. The chain recombines TRBV20-1 with TRBJ1-4; TRBD1 is a possible D gene (5 bases). V lost 1 base, J lost 4 bases, and 13 bases lay in between. This CDR3 has 15 residues. From germline, CDR1 is DFQATT and CDR2 SNEGSKA (reference sequence). The CDR3 DNA follows: TGCAGTGCTAGAGGCTTGGGGGGGTTTAATGAAAAACTGTTTTTT. It codes for CSARGLGGFNEKLFF.

This clonotype was counted ten times or more. This chain links TRBV4-3 with TRBJ1-1, with unresolved D. Germline V CDR1 and CDR2: LGHNA, YSLEER. The CDR3 extends over 13 amino acids. Deletions cut 0 bases from V and 6 bases from J, with 8 bases between. The CDR3, as DNA: TGCGCCAGCAGCCAAGAGGAGGGATCTGAAGCTTTCTTT. Protein sequence: CASSQEEGSEAFF.

The table lists this clonotype with many counts. The chain combines TRBV7-2 with TRBJ1-3, with D perhaps TRBD1 (6 bases). CDR1 and CDR2 from the germline V gene are SGHTA and FQGNSA. CDR3 length: 15 residues. V was cut by 4 bases and J by 0 bases, with 10 bases left in between. CDR3 bases: TGTGCCAGCAGCTCAACAGGGATCTCTGGAAACACCATATATTTT. It specifies CASSSTGISGNTIYF. Looking up the rest from reference TRBV7-2 and TRBJ1-3 gives the full variable domain: GAGVSQSPSNKVTEKGKDVELRCDPISGHTALYWYRQSLGQGLEFLIYFQGNSAPDKSGLPSDRFSAERTGGSVSTLTIQRTQQEDSAVYLCASSSTGISGNTIYFGEGSWLTVV.

There are a few counts of this clonotype. The gene calls are TRBV9 and TRBJ2-7, with D possibly being TRBD2 (6 bases). The CDR3 extends over 16 amino acids. Germline values: CDR1 SGDLS, CDR2 YYNGEE. V was cut by 0 bases and J by 4 bases, with 17 bases left in between. As DNA, the CDR3 is TGTGCCAGCAGCGTAGGAGGGGACTCTTTTTTGTACGAGCAGTACTTC. Protein product: CASSVGGDSFLYEQYF. Filled out from reference TRBV9 and TRBJ2-7, the complete variable domain reads DSGVTQTPKHLITATGQRVTLRCSPRSGDLSVYWYQQSLDQGLQFLIQYYNGEERAKGNILERFSAQQFPDLHSELNLSSLELGDSALYFCASSVGGDSFLYEQYFGPGTRLTVT.

In its sample, this clonotype ranks as medium-sized. This chain connects TRBV10-2 to TRBJ2-1; D not resolved. Germline V CDR1 and CDR2: WSHSY, SAAADI. This CDR3 spans 16 amino acids. V dropped 0 bases and J dropped 0 bases, with 9 bases sitting between them. The CDR3 spells CASSESELSSYNEQFF. The CDR3 bases are TGCGCCAGCAGTGAGTCGGAGCTGAGCTCCTACAATGAGCAGTTCTTC.